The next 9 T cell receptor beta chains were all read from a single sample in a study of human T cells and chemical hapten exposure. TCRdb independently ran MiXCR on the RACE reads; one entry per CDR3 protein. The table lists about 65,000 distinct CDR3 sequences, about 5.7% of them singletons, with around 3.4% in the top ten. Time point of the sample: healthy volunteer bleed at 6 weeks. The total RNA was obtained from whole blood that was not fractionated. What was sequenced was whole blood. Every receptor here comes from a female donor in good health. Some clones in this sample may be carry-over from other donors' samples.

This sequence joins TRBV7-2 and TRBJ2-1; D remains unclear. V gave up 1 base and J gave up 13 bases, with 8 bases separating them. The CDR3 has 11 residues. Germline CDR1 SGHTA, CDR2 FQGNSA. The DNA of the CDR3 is TGTGCCAGCAGCTTAGACTTATCTCAGTTCTTC. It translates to CASSLDLSQFF.

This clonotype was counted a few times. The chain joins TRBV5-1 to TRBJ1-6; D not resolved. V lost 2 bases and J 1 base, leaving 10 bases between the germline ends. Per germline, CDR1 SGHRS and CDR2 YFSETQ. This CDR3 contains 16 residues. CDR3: CASSFNGVSYNSPLHF. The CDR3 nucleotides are TGCGCCAGCAGCTTTAACGGGGTGTCCTATAATTCACCCCTCCACTTT.

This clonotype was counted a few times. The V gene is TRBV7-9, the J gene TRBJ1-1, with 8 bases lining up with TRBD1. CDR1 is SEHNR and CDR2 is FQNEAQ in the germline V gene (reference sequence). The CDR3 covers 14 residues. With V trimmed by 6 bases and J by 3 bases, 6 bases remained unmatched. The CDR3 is CASSSLDRDTEAFF. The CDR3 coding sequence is TGTGCCAGCAGTTCATTGGACAGGGACACTGAAGCTTTCTTT.

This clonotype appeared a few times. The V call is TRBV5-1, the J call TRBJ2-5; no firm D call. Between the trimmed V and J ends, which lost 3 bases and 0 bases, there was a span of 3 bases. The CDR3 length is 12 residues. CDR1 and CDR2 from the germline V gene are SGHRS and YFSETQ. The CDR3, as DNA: TGCGCCAGCAGCTCGTACCAAGAGACCCAGTACTTC. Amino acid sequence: CASSSYQETQYF. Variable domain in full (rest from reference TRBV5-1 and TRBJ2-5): KAGVTQTPRYLIKTRGQQVTLSCSPISGHRSVSWYQQTPGQGLQFLFEYFSETQRNKGNFPGRFSGRQFSNSRSEMNVSTLELGDSALYLCASSSYQETQYFGPGTRLLVL.

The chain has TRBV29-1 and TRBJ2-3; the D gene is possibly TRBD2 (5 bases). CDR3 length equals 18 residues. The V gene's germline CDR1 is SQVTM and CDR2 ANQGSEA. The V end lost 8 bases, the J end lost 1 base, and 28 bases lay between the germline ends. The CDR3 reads CSTGTHLSLLGGTDTQYF. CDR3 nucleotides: TGCAGCACTGGAACCCACCTCTCACTTCTCGGGGGCACAGATACGCAGTATTTT.

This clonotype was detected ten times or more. In DNA, the CDR3 is TGTGTCCTACTGCGGGAGGCCCACGAGCAGTACTTC. This encodes CVLLREAHEQYF. This chain links TRBV25-1 with TRBJ2-7; TRBD2 aligns across 8 bases. The V gene's germline CDR1 is MGHDK and CDR2 SYGVNS. This CDR3 comprises 12 residues.

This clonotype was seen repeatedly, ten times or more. This CDR3 is CSARLGGKENSPLHF. The CDR3 coding sequence is TGCAGTGCAAGATTAGGGGGTAAAGAGAATTCACCCCTCCACTTT. The V and J genes are TRBV20-1 and TRBJ1-6; tentatively, D is TRBD1 (6 bases). Per the germline V gene, CDR1 is DFQATT and CDR2 is SNEGSKA (reference sequence). This CDR3 is built from 15 residues. Trimming removed 6 bases from V and 7 bases from J, with 19 bases in between.

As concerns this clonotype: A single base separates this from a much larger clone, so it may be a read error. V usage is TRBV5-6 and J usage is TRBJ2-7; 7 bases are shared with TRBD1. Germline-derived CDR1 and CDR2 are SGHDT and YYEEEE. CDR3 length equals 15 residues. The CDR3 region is CAGSWTTGPPYEQYF. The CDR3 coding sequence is TGTGCCGGCAGCTGGACGACAGGGCCTCCCTACGAGCAGTACTTC.

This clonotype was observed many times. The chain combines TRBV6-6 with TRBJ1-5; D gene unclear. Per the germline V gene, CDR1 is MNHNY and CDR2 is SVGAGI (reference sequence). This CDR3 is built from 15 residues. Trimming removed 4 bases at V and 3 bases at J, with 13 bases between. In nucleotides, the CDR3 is TGTGCCAGCAGTTTCCCCGGACGGGTCAATCAGCCCCAGCATTTT. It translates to CASSFPGRVNQPQHF.